Following are 12 T cell receptor beta chains from one sample sequenced in a study of glioma-infiltrating T cells after dendritic cell vaccination. The data were produced by immunoSEQ multiplex PCR, yet TCRdb's version contains in-frame clones alone and is incomplete. The sample shows about 90,000 clones, around 83% of them seen only once. Regarding time point: after dendritic cell vaccination, including at tumor progression/relapse. The specimen was blood, collected after dendritic cell vaccination. These TCRs come from a human donor with glioblastoma.

This clone turned up a few times. V usage is TRBV2 and J usage is TRBJ2-3, with TRBD2 identical over 12 bases. CDR3 length: 16 amino acids. The V segment lost 6 bases and the J segment 1 base; nucleotides outside the gene matches: 5. CDR1 and CDR2 (germline): SNHLY, FYNNEI. In DNA, the CDR3 is TGTGCCAGCAGACCCGGACTAGCGGGGCGCACAGATACGCAGTATTTT. It encodes CASRPGLAGRTDTQYF.

The chain links TRBV6-5 to TRBJ2-1; TRBD2 aligns across 8 bases. Per germline, CDR1 MNHEY and CDR2 SVGAGI. With V trimmed by 6 bases and J by 9 bases, 10 bases remained unmatched. This CDR3 is 14 amino acids long. CDR3 sequence (DNA): TGTGCCAGCAGCCTCCTCGGGGGGGGCAGTGAGCAGTTCTTC. This encodes CASSLLGGGSEQFF.

V usage is TRBV27 and J usage is TRBJ1-6, with D perhaps TRBD1 (6 bases). The CDR3 runs to 13 residues. The ends were cut back, 2 bases at V and 8 bases at J, with 7 bases in the middle. The germline V gene has CDR1 MNHEY and CDR2 SMNVEV (reference sequence). DNA of the CDR3: TGTGCCAGCAGTTTACACAGGGATTCACCCCTCCACTTT. It encodes CASSLHRDSPLHF.

This chain connects TRBV28 to TRBJ1-4; D gene unclear. CDR1 and CDR2 (germline): MDHEN, SYDVKM. Between the trimmed V and J ends, which lost 10 bases and 3 bases, there was a span of 12 bases. The CDR3 has 13 residues. The CDR3, as DNA: TGTGCCACCCATCTCGGGGCTAATGAAAAACTGTTTTTT. Residues: CATHLGANEKLFF.

The CDR3 reads CASSGGQNSNQPQHF. In nucleotides, the CDR3 is TGTGCCAGCAGTGGGGGACAGAATAGCAATCAGCCCCAGCATTTT. The chain joins TRBV6-1 to TRBJ1-5; 7 positions agree with TRBD1. CDR3 length equals 15 residues. The V gene end was trimmed by 4 bases and the J gene end by 0 bases; junction bases not matched to a gene: 3. In germline, CDR1 is MNHNS, CDR2 SASEGT.

CDR3 nucleotide sequence: TGTGCCAGCAGCCGGGGGGGGACAGGGGCCTTGAACACTGAAGCTTTCTTT. Its protein product is CASSRGGTGALNTEAFF. The rearrangement joins TRBV5-6 to TRBJ1-1; 10 nucleotides match TRBD1. With V trimmed by 4 bases and J by 0 bases, 9 bases remained unmatched. Germline assignment: CDR1 SGHDT and CDR2 YYEEEE. The CDR3 is made up of 17 amino acids.

This clone was counted once. The rearrangement uses TRBV5-1 and TRBJ2-5, with a possible D match to TRBD1 (6 bases). Germline V CDR1 and CDR2: SGHRS, YFSETQ. V was shortened by 1 base and J by 5 bases, with 18 bases between the two germline ends. The CDR3 contains 16 residues. The CDR3: CASSLTTPEGEETQYF. Here the CDR3 DNA reads TGCGCCAGCAGCTTGACCACCCCTGAGGGGGAGGAGACCCAGTACTTC.

The V gene is TRBV25-1, the J gene TRBJ2-6; D ambiguous. The CDR3 length is 14 residues. CDR1 is MGHDK and CDR2 is SYGVNS in the germline V gene. The V and J ends lost 3 bases and 4 bases respectively, with 7 bases between them. This chain's CDR3 is CASSERTGANVLTF. CDR3 DNA: TGTGCCAGCAGTGAGCGTACCGGGGCCAACGTCCTGACTTTC. Drawing the rest from reference TRBV25-1 and TRBJ2-6, the complete variable domain is EADIYQTPRYLVIGTGKKITLECSQTMGHDKMYWYQQDPGMELHLIHYSYGVNSTEKGDLSSESTVSRIRTEHFPLTLESARPSHTSQYLCASSERTGANVLTFGAGSRLTVL.

This chain joins TRBV6-6 and TRBJ1-5; D ambiguous. Germline CDR1 MNHNY, CDR2 SVGAGI (reference sequence). The CDR3 is made up of 15 amino acids. V lost 2 bases and J lost 0, with 8 bases in between. CDR3 loop: CASSYKGDSNQPQHF. For the CDR3, the DNA is TGTGCCAGCAGTTACAAGGGAGATAGCAATCAGCCCCAGCATTTT.

The chain combines TRBV29-1 with TRBJ1-2; D ambiguous. V gave up 1 base and J gave up 7 bases, with 4 bases separating them. Germline V lookup: CDR1 SQVTM, CDR2 ANQGSEA. This CDR3 region has 10 residues. In DNA, the CDR3 is TGCAGCGTTGAAGGCGGTGGCTACACCTTC. It is translated as CSVEGGGYTF.

The chain employs TRBV9 and TRBJ2-1; 7 bases are a match to TRBD2. The V and J ends lost 0 bases and 6 bases, in that order; junction bases with no gene match: 9. Germline CDR1 reads SGDLS; CDR2 reads YYNGEE. This CDR3 is 16 amino acids long. The CDR3 DNA is TGTGCCAGCAGCGTAGACTGGGGGACTATCAGCAATGAGCAGTTCTTC. Its translation is CASSVDWGTISNEQFF.

The J gene is TRBJ1-2, the V gene TRBV5-1; 7 nucleotides line up with TRBD1. The junction had 4 bases not matched to a gene; V was cut back by 5 bases and J by 3 bases. The CDR3 spans 13 residues. Germline CDR1 and CDR2: SGHRS and YFSETQ. CDR3 in amino acids: CASREGADYGYTF. DNA of the CDR3: TGCGCCAGCAGGGAGGGGGCGGACTATGGCTACACCTTC. Based on the CDR3 plus reference TRBV5-1 and TRBJ1-2, the full variable domain is KAGVTQTPRYLIKTRGQQVTLSCSPISGHRSVSWYQQTPGQGLQFLFEYFSETQRNKGNFPGRFSGRQFSNSRSEMNVSTLELGDSALYLCASREGADYGYTFGSGTRLTVV.